The table lists the clone carrying this T cell receptor (beta chain) with many counts. Its antigen remains unknown. The data derive from a study of early T cells in non-severe SARS-CoV-2 infection. Study at large: It was bulk RNA from unsorted whole blood that was sequenced, and the chains were unpaired. Study-wide results and limits: Clonotype matching in VDJdb favored anti-spike CD8 responses and did not capture private and CD4 specificities.

The protocol attached unique molecular identifiers to individual cDNA molecules. TCRdb passed the 5' RACE reads through MiXCR, listing each CDR3 protein once. The sample includes 85,000 to 95,000 distinct CDR3 sequences, roughly 14% of them seen just once. The specimen was whole blood. The clonotype originates from an adult who was a healthcare worker with PCR-confirmed SARS-CoV-2 infection or an uninfected control (not recorded which).

Here the CDR3 DNA reads TGTGCCAGCAGCCCCCAGGCTCCTGAGACCCAGTACTTC. Its protein is CASSPQAPETQYF. This rearrangement joins TRBV7-2 to TRBJ2-5, with D unresolved. Trimming left V 5 bases short and J 5 bases short, with 12 bases between. The CDR3 length is 13 residues. Germline CDR1 and CDR2: SGHTA and FQGNSA.